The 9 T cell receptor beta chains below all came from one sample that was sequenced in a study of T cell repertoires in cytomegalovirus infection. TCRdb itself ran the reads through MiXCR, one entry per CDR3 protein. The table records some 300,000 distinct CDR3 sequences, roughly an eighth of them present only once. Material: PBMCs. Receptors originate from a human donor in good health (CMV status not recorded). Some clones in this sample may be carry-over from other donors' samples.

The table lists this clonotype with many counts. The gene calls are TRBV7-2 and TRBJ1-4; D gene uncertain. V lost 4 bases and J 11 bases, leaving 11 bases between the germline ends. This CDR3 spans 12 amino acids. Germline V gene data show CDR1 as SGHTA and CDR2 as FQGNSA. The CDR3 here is CASSSESSKLFF. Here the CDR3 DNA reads TGTGCCAGCAGCTCAGAGTCCTCGAAACTGTTTTTT.

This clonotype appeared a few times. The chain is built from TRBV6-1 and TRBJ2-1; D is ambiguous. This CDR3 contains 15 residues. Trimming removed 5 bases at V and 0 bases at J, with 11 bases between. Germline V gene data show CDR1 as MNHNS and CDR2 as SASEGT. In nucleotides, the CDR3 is TGTGCCAGCAGTTACGAATCACTCTCCTACAATGAGCAGTTCTTC. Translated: CASSYESLSYNEQFF.

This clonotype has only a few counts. The CDR3 reads CASSQSVTANTEAFF. The CDR3 DNA reads TGCGCCAGCAGCCAAAGTGTGACAGCGAACACTGAAGCTTTCTTT. This chain links TRBV4-1 with TRBJ1-1; tentatively, D is TRBD1 (5 bases). V lost 2 bases to trimming and J lost 1 base, with 11 bases between them. The germline CDR1 and CDR2 sequences are MGHRA and YSYEKL. The CDR3 consists of 15 residues.

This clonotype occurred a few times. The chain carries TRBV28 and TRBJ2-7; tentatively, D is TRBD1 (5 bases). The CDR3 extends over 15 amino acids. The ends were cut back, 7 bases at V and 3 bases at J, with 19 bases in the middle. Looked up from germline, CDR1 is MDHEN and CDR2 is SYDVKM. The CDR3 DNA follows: TGTGCCAGCATTCCCCCTCGGAAAAGGGGCTACGAGCAGTACTTC. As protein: CASIPPRKRGYEQYF.

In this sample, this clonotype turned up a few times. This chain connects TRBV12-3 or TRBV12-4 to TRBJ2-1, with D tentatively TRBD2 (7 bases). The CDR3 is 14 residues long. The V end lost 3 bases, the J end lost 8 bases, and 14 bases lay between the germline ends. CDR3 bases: TGTGCCAGCAGTTTGGGAGGGGGGACCGATGAGCAGTTCTTC. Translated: CASSLGGGTDEQFF.

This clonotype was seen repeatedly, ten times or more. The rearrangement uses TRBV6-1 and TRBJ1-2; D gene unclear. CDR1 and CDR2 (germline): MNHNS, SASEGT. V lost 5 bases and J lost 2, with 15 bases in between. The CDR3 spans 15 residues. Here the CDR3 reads CASSPLPGGNYGYTF. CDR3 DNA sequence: TGTGCCAGCAGTCCCCTCCCCGGCGGGAACTATGGCTACACCTTC.

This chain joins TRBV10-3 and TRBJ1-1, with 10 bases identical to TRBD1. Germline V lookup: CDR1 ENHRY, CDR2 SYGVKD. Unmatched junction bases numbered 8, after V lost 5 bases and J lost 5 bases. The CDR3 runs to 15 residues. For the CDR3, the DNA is TGTGCCATCAGTCCCGGGACAGGGGTAGAGACTGAAGCTTTCTTT. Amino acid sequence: CAISPGTGVETEAFF.

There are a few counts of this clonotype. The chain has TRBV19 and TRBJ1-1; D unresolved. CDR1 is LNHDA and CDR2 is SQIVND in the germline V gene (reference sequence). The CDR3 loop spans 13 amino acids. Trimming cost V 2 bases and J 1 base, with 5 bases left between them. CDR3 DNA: TGTGCCAGTAGTATAACAGCGAACACTGAAGCTTTCTTT. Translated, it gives CASSITANTEAFF.

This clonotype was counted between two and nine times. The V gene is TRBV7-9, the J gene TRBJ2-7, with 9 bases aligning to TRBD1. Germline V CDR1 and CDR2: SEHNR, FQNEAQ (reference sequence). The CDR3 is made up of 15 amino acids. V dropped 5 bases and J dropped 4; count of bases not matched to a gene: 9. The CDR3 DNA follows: TGTGCCAGCAGCCTTACCGGGACAGGGATGTACGAGCAGTACTTC. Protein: CASSLTGTGMYEQYF.